Sequencing of this TCR beta chain was carried out in a study of cytomegalovirus exposure and HLA in healthy donors. This CDR3 comprises 15 residues. V shed 5 bases and J shed 0 bases, with 13 bases lying between them. Germline assignment: CDR1 SSHAT and CDR2 FNYEAQ (reference sequence). Primers for the PCR totalled 60 Vbeta and 13 Jbeta. The assay was immunoSEQ multiplex PCR, and TCRdb's table has in-frame clones only and misses some. The sample records fewer than 150,000 clones, roughly 78% being singletons. This TCR was recovered from a man between 25 and 39 years old in good health and CMV-seronegative. The sequencing sample was made of PBMCs. The J gene is TRBJ2-5, the V gene TRBV7-7; the D gene is possibly TRBD2 (6 bases). In DNA form, the CDR3 reads TGTGCCAGCAGCCCCCTCGGACTATACCAAGAGACCCAGTACTTC. Translation gives CASSPLGLYQETQYF. Drawing the rest from reference TRBV7-7 and TRBJ2-5, the complete variable domain is GAGVSQSPRYKVTKRGQDVTLRCDPISSHATLYWYQQALGQGPEFLTYFNYEAQPDKSGLPSDRFSAERPEGSISTLTIQRTEQRDSAMYRCASSPLGLYQETQYFGPGTRLLVL.